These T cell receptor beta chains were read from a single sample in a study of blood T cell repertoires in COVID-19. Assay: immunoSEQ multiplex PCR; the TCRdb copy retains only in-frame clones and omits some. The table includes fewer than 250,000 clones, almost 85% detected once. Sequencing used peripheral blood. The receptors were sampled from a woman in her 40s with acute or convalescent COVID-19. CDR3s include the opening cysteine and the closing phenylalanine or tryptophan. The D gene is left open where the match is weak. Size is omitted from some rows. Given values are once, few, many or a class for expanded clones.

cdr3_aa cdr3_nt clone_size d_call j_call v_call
CASSLDPGGNSPLHF TGTGCCAGCAGCTTAGATCCGGGAGGGAATTCACCCCTCCACTTT . . TRBJ1-6 TRBV11-2
CASSLWGPPNTGELFF TGTGCCAGCAGTTTATGGGGGCCACCGAACACCGGGGAGCTGTTTTTT once . TRBJ2-2 TRBV27
CASTPGGDRGHEQFF TGTGCCAGCACCCCAGGCGGGGACAGGGGGCATGAGCAGTTCTTC . TRBD1 TRBJ2-1 TRBV7-6
CASSKADRGSYNEQFF TGTGCCAGTAGTAAGGCCGACAGGGGCTCCTACAATGAGCAGTTCTTC . TRBD1 TRBJ2-1 TRBV19
CASSFRGTNSYEQYF TGTGCCAGCAGCTTCAGGGGGACAAACTCCTACGAGCAGTACTTC once TRBD1 TRBJ2-7 TRBV11-2
CSVGTGANYGYTF TGCAGCGTTGGGACAGGGGCTAACTATGGCTACACCTTC . TRBD1 TRBJ1-2 TRBV29-1
CASSIGTATTNEKLFF TGTGCCAGTAGTATAGGGACAGCTACAACTAATGAAAAACTGTTTTTT . . TRBJ1-4 TRBV19
CASSFRTGGHDEAFF TGTGCCAGCAGCTTTCGGACAGGGGGACATGATGAAGCTTTCTTT . TRBD1 TRBJ1-1 TRBV5-8
CASTLELSGADTQYF TGCGCCAGCACGCTCGAACTTTCAGGGGCAGATACGCAGTATTTT . . TRBJ2-3 TRBV5-1
CATSDLLDRPNYGYTF TGTGCCACCAGTGATTTATTGGACAGGCCCAACTATGGCTACACCTTC . TRBD1 TRBJ1-2 TRBV24-1
CASSPRGAGPGANVLTF TGTGCCAGCAGCCCTAGAGGGGCGGGGCCCGGGGCCAACGTCCTGACTTTC . . TRBJ2-6 TRBV6-2/TRBV6-3
CASKSLGGNGYTF TGTGCCAGCAAATCCTTGGGGGGTAATGGCTACACCTTC . . TRBJ1-2 TRBV27
CASSKDRVDYGYTF TGTGCCAGTAGTAAAGACAGGGTTGACTATGGCTACACCTTC . TRBD1 TRBJ1-2 TRBV19
CASSQSPLERADIQYF TGCGCCAGCAGTCAATCTCCCCTCGAGAGGGCAGACATTCAGTACTTC . . TRBJ2-4 TRBV23-1
CASSSPGGLTEAFF TGTGCCAGTAGTAGCCCGGGAGGGCTCACTGAAGCTTTCTTT . . TRBJ1-1 TRBV19
CASRRNQYGYTF TGTGCCAGCAGGAGGAACCAGTATGGCTACACCTTC few . TRBJ1-2 TRBV5-6
CASSSSGGADDNEQFF TGTGCCAGCAGCAGTAGCGGGGGGGCCGACGACAATGAGCAGTTCTTC once TRBD2 TRBJ2-1 TRBV13
CASSEAARGQVRKLFF TGTGCCAGCAGTGAAGCGGCGCGAGGGCAGGTCCGTAAACTGTTTTTT . . TRBJ1-4 TRBV2
CASSLQGTDTQYF TGTGCCAGCAGCTTACAGGGTACCGATACGCAGTATTTT . . TRBJ2-3 TRBV11-3
CASSYGGEQFF TGTGCCAGCAGTTATGGCGGTGAGCAGTTCTTC once . TRBJ2-1 TRBV6-5
CATAVTGVQETQYF TGTGCCACCGCCGTGACAGGGGTTCAAGAGACCCAGTACTTC . TRBD1 TRBJ2-5 TRBV19
CASSEFLAGGRGGNEQFF TGTGCCAGCAGTGAATTTCTAGCGGGAGGTCGAGGGGGCAATGAGCAGTTCTTC . TRBD2 TRBJ2-1 TRBV7-2
CASSLKRTSGRGEQYF TGCGCCAGCAGCCTGAAACGGACTAGCGGGAGGGGCGAGCAGTACTTC . TRBD2 TRBJ2-7 TRBV5-1
CASSYSRQGKDTEAFF TGTGCCAGCAGTTACTCTCGACAGGGAAAGGACACTGAAGCTTTCTTT . TRBD1 TRBJ1-1 TRBV6-6
CASTRRQNEQYF TGCGCCAGCACCCGGCGACAAAACGAGCAGTACTTC few . TRBJ2-7 TRBV10-1
CASSSGQGFGYTF TGTGCCAGCAGCTCCGGACAGGGGTTTGGCTACACCTTC once TRBD1 TRBJ1-2 TRBV5-8
CASSEPGTSGVSSYNEQFF TGCGCCAGCAGTGAGCCCGGGACTAGCGGGGTTAGCTCCTACAATGAGCAGTTCTTC . TRBD2 TRBJ2-1 TRBV10-2
CASGTGTGNQPQHF TGTGCTAGTGGTACCGGGACAGGGAATCAGCCCCAGCATTTT . TRBD1 TRBJ1-5 TRBV12-5
CASSQDRGFGNTIYF TGTGCCAGCAGCCAGGACAGGGGTTTCGGAAACACCATATATTTT few TRBD1 TRBJ1-3 TRBV6-5
CACGRGYEQYF TGTGCCTGCGGCAGGGGATACGAGCAGTACTTC . . TRBJ2-7 TRBV30
CASSQDLWGEETQYF TGCGCCAGCAGCCAAGATCTCTGGGGCGAAGAGACCCAGTACTTC . . TRBJ2-5 TRBV4-3
CASSRGQGGVNTEAFF TGTGCCAGCAGCCGTGGGCAGGGAGGAGTGAACACTGAAGCTTTCTTT few . TRBJ1-1 TRBV27
CATSDSGQGDEKLFF TGTGCCACCAGTGATTCTGGGCAGGGCGATGAAAAACTGTTTTTT once . TRBJ1-4 TRBV24-1
CASSTPGLSNSPLHF TGTGCCAGCAGTACCCCCGGGTTGTCCAATTCACCCCTCCACTTT . . TRBJ1-6 TRBV27
CASSSRGKSSGNTIYF TGTGCCAGCAGCTCCCGGGGGAAAAGCTCTGGAAACACCATATATTTT . . TRBJ1-3 TRBV5-6
CASGLVGTGAPYNEQFF TGTGCTAGTGGTTTGGTAGGTACAGGGGCTCCATACAATGAGCAGTTCTTC once TRBD1 TRBJ2-1 TRBV12-5
CATSSGGSGYNEQFF TGTGCCACCAGTTCAGGGGGGTCGGGGTACAATGAGCAGTTCTTC . . TRBJ2-1 TRBV24-1
CASSSKRGAYEQYF TGTGCCAGCAGCTCCAAGCGGGGGGCCTACGAGCAGTACTTC once TRBD2 TRBJ2-7 TRBV13
CASSIGGRGADTQYF TGTGCCAGTAGTATAGGGGGCCGGGGGGCAGATACGCAGTATTTT . TRBD2 TRBJ2-3 TRBV19
CSVRGQIVQETQYF TGCAGCGTCAGAGGACAGATAGTCCAGGAGACCCAGTACTTC . . TRBJ2-5 TRBV29-1
CASSKAFIWDRNYEQYF TGTGCCAGCAGCAAAGCTTTTATCTGGGACAGGAATTACGAGCAGTACTTC . . TRBJ2-7 TRBV21-1
CASSEYYEDSVSEAFF TGTGCCAGCAGTGAATATTATGAGGACAGTGTATCTGAAGCTTTCTTT . . TRBJ1-1 TRBV25-1
CAISEFGLAVSSYEQYF TGTGCCATCAGTGAGTTTGGACTAGCGGTGAGCTCCTACGAGCAGTACTTC . TRBD2 TRBJ2-7 TRBV10-3
CASSYMARTNTGELFF TGTGCCAGCAGTTACATGGCCAGAACGAACACCGGGGAGCTGTTTTTT . . TRBJ2-2 TRBV6-2/TRBV6-3
CASSQGNRVWRYEQYF TGTGCCAGCAGCCAAGGTAATCGAGTCTGGCGGTACGAGCAGTACTTC . . TRBJ2-7 TRBV3-1/TRBV3-2
CASSLVGQGLGNTEAFF TGTGCCAGCAGCTTAGTCGGACAGGGGTTGGGGAACACTGAAGCTTTCTTT . TRBD1 TRBJ1-1 TRBV7-2
CASRQQGANYGYTF TGTGCCAGCAGGCAACAGGGGGCGAACTATGGCTACACCTTC once TRBD1 TRBJ1-2 TRBV27
CASSYDRSGNQIFNSLLHF TGTGCCAGCAGTTATGACAGATCGGGCAACCAAATATTTAATTCACTCCTCCACTTT . . TRBJ1-6 TRBV6-2/TRBV6-3
CASSDRTSYEQYF TGTGCCAGCAGTGATCGGACTAGCTACGAGCAGTACTTC . TRBD2 TRBJ2-7 TRBV25-1
CASSTGGAHQPQHF TGTGCCAGCAGTACAGGGGGCGCCCATCAGCCCCAGCATTTT . TRBD1 TRBJ1-5 TRBV27
CASSRGRAGGPDTQYF TGTGCCAGTAGTAGAGGTAGGGCGGGGGGGCCAGATACGCAGTATTTT . TRBD2 TRBJ2-3 TRBV19
CSVTGPSDLDTQYF TGCAGCGTTACCGGACCTAGCGATTTAGATACGCAGTATTTT . . TRBJ2-3 TRBV29-1
CASSYAYKRADTQYF TGTGCCAGCAGCTACGCGTACAAGCGGGCAGATACGCAGTATTTT . . TRBJ2-3 TRBV11-2
CATLLRRGTGELFF TGTGCCACCCTTCTAAGGAGGGGAACCGGGGAGCTGTTTTTT . . TRBJ2-2 TRBV19
CASSTRDRGGYGYTF TGTGCCAGCAGCACCCGGGACAGGGGCGGCTATGGCTACACCTTC . TRBD1 TRBJ1-2 TRBV14
CASRARGSSSPLHF TGTGCCAGCAGAGCCAGGGGCTCTTCATCACCCCTCCACTTT . . TRBJ1-6 TRBV2
CASSEGDGTGYTSSYEQYF TGTGCCAGCAGTGAAGGGGACGGGACAGGTTACACTTCATCCTACGAGCAGTACTTC . TRBD1 TRBJ2-7 TRBV2
CASIQWPGELFF TGTGCCAGTATCCAATGGCCCGGGGAGCTGTTTTTT . . TRBJ2-2 TRBV19
CACRTSGGVYEQYF TGTGCCTGCAGGACTAGCGGGGGGGTCTACGAGCAGTACTTC once TRBD2 TRBJ2-7 TRBV2